The rows below give T cell receptor beta chains drawn from one sample of a study of blood T cell repertoires in COVID-19. TCRdb keeps only in-frame clones here, not all; method: immunoSEQ multiplex PCR. The sample lists some 260,000 clones; just over 90% were seen once. Sample: PBMCs or T cells enriched from blood (not recorded which). The receptors derive from a woman aged 18-29 years who had recovered from COVID-19. Both conserved end residues are part of each CDR3. The D gene is left open where the match is weak. Expanded clones are given a class, and other clones once, few, many or no size at all.

-	-	TRBV6-5	TRBJ1-5	TGTGCCAGCCGACAGTCTAATCAGCCCCAGCATTTT	CASRQSNQPQHF
-	-	TRBV3-1/TRBV3-2	TRBJ2-1	TGTGCCAGCAGCCTGTTAAATGAGCAGTTCTTC	CASSLLNEQFF
-	TRBD1	TRBV2	TRBJ2-7	TGTGCCACCCGCGGACAGGGATTTTTTTACGAGCAGTACTTC	CATRGQGFFYEQYF
-	-	TRBV7-8	TRBJ1-1	TGTGCCAGCAGCTTAGTACAGGGCGTAGACACTGAAGCTTTCTTT	CASSLVQGVDTEAFF
-	TRBD1	TRBV27	TRBJ1-2	TGTGCCAGCAGCCCCCAGGGGGCAGGCGGCTACACCTTC	CASSPQGAGGYTF
once	-	TRBV7-6	TRBJ1-4	TGTGCCAGCAGCTTAGCCCCCCGTGAGAGGGTGTTTTTT	CASSLAPRERVFF
-	-	TRBV28	TRBJ1-1	TGTGCCAGCACCCAGGCCGGGGTGGCTTTCTTT	CASTQAGVAFF
-	-	TRBV12-5	TRBJ2-7	TGTGCTAGTGGTTTGGTATCAGGTTCCTACGAGCAGTACTTC	CASGLVSGSYEQYF
-	TRBD1	TRBV11-3	TRBJ2-5	TGTGCCAGCAGCTTAGATTTAGGGGGCACGTCAGAACAAGAGACCCAGTACTTC	CASSLDLGGTSEQETQYF
-	-	TRBV3-1/TRBV3-2	TRBJ1-1	TGTGCCAGTATGGGCCCAAACACTGAAGCTTTCTTT	CASMGPNTEAFF
-	-	TRBV5-5	TRBJ2-1	TGTGCCAGCAGTCCGTCCGTGTGGCGGGGGCGAAACAATGAGCAGTTCTTC	CASSPSVWRGRNNEQFF
-	TRBD1	TRBV5-1	TRBJ1-1	TGCGCCAGCAGCGCATTGACAGGGGGCCATGAAGCTTTCTTT	CASSALTGGHEAFF
-	-	TRBV21-1	TRBJ2-2	TGTGCCAGCAGGGTAAGTACTAGTCGTTCCCCGTCGCTCCGCCTGGTCGGGGAGCTGTTTTTT	CASRVSTSRSPSLRLVGELFF
-	TRBD1	TRBV18	TRBJ2-5	TGTGCCAGCTCACCCGGGACAGGGGGAGAGACCCAGTACTTC	CASSPGTGGETQYF
-	TRBD2	TRBV10-3	TRBJ2-1	TGTGCCACCTATTGGACTAGCGGGAGGGACGAGCAGTTCTTC	CATYWTSGRDEQFF
-	TRBD2	TRBV5-1	TRBJ2-2	TGCGCCAGCAGCTTGGCTGGGACTAGCACCGGGGAGCTGTTTTTT	CASSLAGTSTGELFF
-	-	TRBV28	TRBJ1-2	TGTGCCAGCAGTTCAAGGACAGCCTACTATGGCTACACCTTC	CASSSRTAYYGYTF
-	-	TRBV6-5	TRBJ2-1	TGTGCCAGCAGCCCCAGGGTTGCGGGACGCAATGAGCAGTTCTTC	CASSPRVAGRNEQFF
-	-	TRBV10-3	TRBJ1-1	TGTGCCATCAGAGGGGATTTGCAAGCCACTGAAGCTTTCTTT	CAIRGDLQATEAFF
-	TRBD1	TRBV5-5	TRBJ2-5	TGTGCCAGCAGCTATAGGACAGGGGAAGCAGAGACCCAGTACTTC	CASSYRTGEAETQYF
-	-	TRBV12-3/TRBV12-4	TRBJ2-7	TGTGCCAGCAGTTACCCCTCCAGGGAGCAGTACTTC	CASSYPSREQYF
-	-	TRBV3-1/TRBV3-2	TRBJ1-1	TGTGCCAGCAGCCAAGATTCAGGGAACACTGAAGCTTTCTTT	CASSQDSGNTEAFF
few	TRBD1	TRBV7-9	TRBJ2-5	TGTGCCAGCAGCTTAGAGTCGCACAGGGGAGAGACCCAGTACTTC	CASSLESHRGETQYF
many	TRBD2	TRBV6-4	TRBJ2-3	TGTGCCAGCAGTTCCGGGACTAGCGGCACAGATACGCAGTATTTT	CASSSGTSGTDTQYF
-	TRBD1	TRBV2	TRBJ2-1	TGTGCCAGCAGGGTTGGGCAGGGGGCCTCGGATGAGCAGTTCTTC	CASRVGQGASDEQFF
once	TRBD1	TRBV10-3	TRBJ1-6	TGTGCCATCAGCCCCCGAAGGACAGGGGGTCTTAACCGTAATTCACCCCTCCACTTT	CAISPRRTGGLNRNSPLHF
-	-	TRBV5-1	TRBJ1-4	TGCGCCAGCAGCTTGGAGGGGCCTAATGAAAAACTGTTTTTT	CASSLEGPNEKLFF
-	-	TRBV7-3	TRBJ2-1	TGTGCCAGCAGCTCGGACTTAGTCGGTGAGCAGTTCTTC	CASSSDLVGEQFF
-	-	TRBV9	TRBJ1-3	TGTGCCAGCAGCGTAGACGGGACTTCTGGAAACACCATATATTTT	CASSVDGTSGNTIYF
-	TRBD2	TRBV6-2/TRBV6-3	TRBJ2-2	TGTGCCAGCAGTTACCGGGGGGAAGACGGGGAGCTGTTTTTT	CASSYRGEDGELFF
-	-	TRBV5-4	TRBJ1-3	TGTGCCAGCAGCTCCTTTGAGGGAAACACCATATATTTT	CASSSFEGNTIYF
-	TRBD1	TRBV18	TRBJ1-5	TGTGCCAGCTCGCCCTGGGACAGCGGCGGTCAGCCCCAGCATTTT	CASSPWDSGGQPQHF
-	-	TRBV7-8	TRBJ1-5	TGTGCCAGCAGCTTTGAGGGCGAAGGTAATAATCAGCCCCAGCATTTT	CASSFEGEGNNQPQHF
-	TRBD1	TRBV29-1	TRBJ1-1	TGCAGCGTACAGGGGGCGAACACTGAAGCTTTCTTT	CSVQGANTEAFF
-	-	TRBV29-1	TRBJ1-2	TGCAGCGTTGAAGGGACACCGCGTGCCCTGGGCTACACCTTC	CSVEGTPRALGYTF
-	-	TRBV11-3	TRBJ2-1	TGTGCCAGCAGCTTCTCCGGGGGTGTGAGCTCCTACAATGAGCAGTTCTTC	CASSFSGGVSSYNEQFF
-	TRBD1	TRBV6-4	TRBJ1-3	TGTGCCAGCAGTGATATAGAGTGCGACAGGGCCTCTGGAAACACCATATATTTT	CASSDIECDRASGNTIYF
-	-	TRBV2	TRBJ1-2	TGTGCCAGCAGTGAAGCCGGGGGGCTCGGAAATGGCTACACCTTC	CASSEAGGLGNGYTF
-	-	TRBV12-3/TRBV12-4	TRBJ1-1	TGTGCCAGCACCCGAGGGGGGGCTGAAGCTTTCTTT	CASTRGGAEAFF
-	-	TRBV3-1/TRBV3-2	TRBJ1-5	TGTGCCAGCAGCCAAGAGAGCTGGGGCCAGCCCCAGCATTTT	CASSQESWGQPQHF
-	TRBD1	TRBV6-2/TRBV6-3	TRBJ1-4	TGTGCCAGCAGTTGGTTCGGGGACAGGGCTGATGAAAAACTGTTTTTT	CASSWFGDRADEKLFF
few	TRBD1	TRBV5-1	TRBJ2-1	TGCGCCAGCAGCTTGGGACAGGGTTATGAGCAGTTCTTC	CASSLGQGYEQFF
-	TRBD2	TRBV5-4	TRBJ2-7	TGTGCCAGCCGGGGGGGACTAGCGGGAGAAGAGCAGTACTTC	CASRGGLAGEEQYF
-	TRBD2	TRBV5-1	TRBJ2-2	TGCGCCAGCAGCTTCCGGAGCGGGGGTAGTACCGGGGAGCTGTTTTTT	CASSFRSGGSTGELFF
-	-	TRBV11-3	TRBJ2-1	TGTGCCAGCAGCTCAACCCTCGCGGGAAGATACAATGAGCAGTTCTTC	CASSSTLAGRYNEQFF
-	TRBD1	TRBV27	TRBJ2-7	TGTGCCAGCAGTCGATCCGGGACAGGTATCTACGAGCAGTACTTC	CASSRSGTGIYEQYF
once	TRBD1	TRBV15	TRBJ1-2	TGTGCCACCACCCTGGACAGGGCTACTAACTATGGCTACACCTTC	CATTLDRATNYGYTF
-	-	TRBV5-1	TRBJ2-3	TGCGCCAGCAGCTTGGGTCACCCCGGGGATACGCAGTATTTT	CASSLGHPGDTQYF
-	-	TRBV5-1	TRBJ2-7	TGCGCCAGCAGCCCCGGCTCTAGATCCTACGAGCAGTACTTC	CASSPGSRSYEQYF
-	-	TRBV19	TRBJ2-3	TGTGCCAGTAGTATAGGGAAAGGGAGAAGCACAGATACGCAGTATTTT	CASSIGKGRSTDTQYF
once	-	TRBV21-1	TRBJ2-7	TGTGCCAGCACCGAGGGCATCGAGCAGTACTTC	CASTEGIEQYF
-	-	TRBV15	TRBJ2-3	TGTGCCACCAGCAGAGGGCCTAGCACAGATACGCAGTATTTT	CATSRGPSTDTQYF
-	-	TRBV6-5	TRBJ1-1	TGTGCCAGCGGGAGAGACATTGTGGCCACTGAAGCTTTCTTT	CASGRDIVATEAFF
-	-	TRBV7-2	TRBJ1-5	TGTGCCAGCAGCGGTGGCAGAAATCAGCCCCAGCATTTT	CASSGGRNQPQHF